This TCR beta chain came from a study of identical twins. Study-level results: Twins' surplus sharing was weaker for beta out-of-frame sequences.

TCRdb recomputed calls from the 5' RACE reads with MiXCR, one row per CDR3 protein. The data hold about 530,000 distinct CDR3 sequences, with about 16% observed a single time. Trimming pared 5 bases from V and 7 bases from J, leaving 15 bases between. CDR1 is MNHEY, CDR2 SMNVEV, per germline (reference sequence). This CDR3 has 13 amino acids. As regards this clonotype: Its antigen is as yet unknown.

In addition, the sample was reused for a study of yellow fever vaccine responses in identical twins.

V is TRBV27 and J is TRBJ2-7; D may be TRBD1 (7 bases). Material: CD4+ T cells sorted from blood. The receptor's source is a woman aged 18-29 years in good health. CDR3 DNA sequence: TGTGCCAGCAGTGAACGTCAGGGGGGAGAGCAGTACGTC. It encodes CASSERQGGEQYV.